The 22 T cell receptor beta chains in this list originate from one sample, sequenced in a study of blood T cells in healthy people across ages. Using a J-beta primer mix together with a sample-barcoded 5' primer, a second PCR was run for about 6 to 11 cycles. TCRdb re-derived calls from the 5' RACE reads in MiXCR, one entry per CDR3 protein. The sample comprises roughly 700,000 distinct CDR3 sequences, about 30% of which are singletons, and roughly 15% rests with the top ten. Sequences were obtained from blood. The source is a woman of 80 years or more in good health.

This clonotype was seen a handful of times. The chain has TRBV20-1 and TRBJ2-7; no clear D. The CDR3 covers 12 residues. The ends were cut back, 1 base at V and 0 bases at J, with 4 bases in the middle. The germline V gene encodes CDR1 DFQATT and CDR2 SNEGSKA (reference sequence). Here the CDR3 reads CSARASSYEQYF. CDR3 DNA sequence: TGCAGTGCTAGAGCTAGCTCCTACGAGCAGTACTTC.

This clonotype occurred many times. This chain joins TRBV5-1 and TRBJ1-1, with a weak D call TRBD1 (6 bases). CDR3 size: 15 residues. Germline loops: CDR1 SGHRS, CDR2 YFSETQ. V was cut by 4 bases and J by 3 bases, with 16 bases left in between. Here the CDR3 DNA reads TGCGCCAGCAGCCCCGGGCCAAACAGGGACACTGAAGCTTTCTTT. It translates to CASSPGPNRDTEAFF.

To note about this clonotype: A much larger clone differs from this one at a single base, so this may be a read error. CDR3 DNA sequence: TGCAGTGTTAGAGAGCGCAGGGGTAATTCACCCCTCCACTTT. Its protein is CSVRERRGNSPLHF. This chain connects TRBV20-1 to TRBJ1-6; possible D gene TRBD1, 6 bases. Germline CDR1 reads DFQATT; CDR2 reads SNEGSKA (reference sequence). CDR3 size: 14 residues.

In this sample, this clonotype turned up a few times. Compared with germline, one end of the junction differs, possibly owing to a read error. V is TRBV20-1 and J is TRBJ1-1; the D is unclear. CDR3 length: 11 residues. From germline, CDR1 is DFQATT and CDR2 SNEGSKA (reference sequence). The CDR3 sequence: CSARDGPEAFF. The CDR3 nucleotides are TGCAGTGCTCGAGACGGTCCTGAAGCTTTCTTT.

Comment on this clonotype: Being one base from a much bigger clone, this may be a read error. The rearrangement uses TRBV7-6 and TRBJ1-5; possible D gene TRBD1, 5 bases. Trimming pared 5 bases from V and 0 bases from J, leaving 11 bases between. The germline V gene has CDR1 SGHVS and CDR2 FNYEAQ. CDR3 length equals 15 residues. The CDR3 protein is CASSGSGYSNQPQHF. As DNA, the CDR3 is TGTGCCAGCAGCGGGTCAGGGTATAGCAATCAGCCCCAGCATTTT. Full variable domain (remainder filled in from reference TRBV7-6 and TRBJ1-5): GAGVSQSPRYKVTKRGQDVALRCDPISGHVSLYWYRQALGQGPEFLTYFNYEAQQDKSGLPNDRFSAERPEGSISTLTIQRTEQRDSAMYRCASSGSGYSNQPQHFGDGTRLSIL.

The V and J genes are TRBV3-1 and TRBJ2-7; TRBD2 matches 12 bases. The CDR3 covers 18 residues. The V gene end was trimmed by 3 bases and the J gene end by 5 bases; junction bases not matched to a gene: 14. Germline assignment: CDR1 LGHDT and CDR2 YNNKEL (reference sequence). The CDR3 here is CASSHASGTSGRPHEQYF. In nucleotides, the CDR3 is TGTGCCAGCAGCCACGCCTCCGGGACTAGCGGGCGCCCCCACGAGCAGTACTTC.

The genes are TRBV12-3 or TRBV12-4 and TRBJ1-1, with 7 bases lining up with TRBD1. Germline trimming cut 7 bases from V and 1 base from J; bases unmatched to any gene: 9. The CDR3 length is 15 residues. DNA for the CDR3: TGTGCCAGCATTAGATCAGGGGGGGGGAACACTGAAGCTTTCTTT. This sequence encodes CASIRSGGGNTEAFF.

The table lists this clonotype with a count of one. J is TRBJ2-1 and V is TRBV29-1, with D possibly being TRBD2 (6 bases). The CDR3 runs to 11 residues. The V end was cut by 6 bases, the J end by 3 bases, with 6 bases between. CDR1 is SQVTM, CDR2 ANQGSEA, per germline. CDR3 residues: CSVGGYNEQFF. In DNA form, the CDR3 reads TGCAGCGTCGGGGGCTACAATGAGCAGTTCTTC.

This clonotype was picked up a small number of times. The chain has TRBV3-1 and TRBJ1-1, with D possibly TRBD1 on 6 matching bases. From germline, CDR1 is LGHDT and CDR2 YNNKEL (reference sequence). V lost 4 bases and J lost 3, with 15 bases in between. The CDR3 length is 15 residues. CDR3 protein: CASSRRGGIDTEAFF. The CDR3, as DNA: TGTGCCAGCAGCCGCCGAGGGGGAATCGACACTGAAGCTTTCTTT.

A few counts support this clonotype. This clone may be a read error of a much larger clone one base away. The rearrangement joins TRBV28 to TRBJ2-1, with 10 bases aligning to TRBD1. The CDR3 spans 15 residues. The V gene's germline CDR1 is MDHEN and CDR2 SYDVKM. V gave up 5 bases and J gave up 1 base; unmatched junction bases: 2. The CDR3 here is CASSRTGGSYNEQFF. For the CDR3, the DNA is TGTGCCAGCAGTAGGACAGGGGGGTCCTACAATGAGCAGTTCTTC.

In this sample, this clonotype turned up many times. The chain uses TRBV27 and TRBJ2-5; unclear D gene. CDR3 length equals 16 residues. Germline loops: CDR1 MNHEY, CDR2 SMNVEV (reference sequence). V was shortened by 5 bases and J by 5 bases, with 21 bases between the two germline ends. The CDR3 protein is CASSRAPGPQTETQYF. CDR3 nucleotides: TGTGCCAGCAGTCGTGCTCCCGGGCCGCAAACGGAGACCCAGTACTTC.

The V call is TRBV20-1, the J call TRBJ2-4, with D maybe TRBD1 (6 bases). The V gene lost 6 bases and the J gene lost 13 bases, with 25 bases spanning the gap. The CDR3 is made up of 14 amino acids. The germline V gene has CDR1 DFQATT and CDR2 SNEGSKA (reference sequence). DNA of the CDR3: TGCAGTGCACCATTTTCGACAGCCAGGACAGAGCAGTACTTC. Translation gives CSAPFSTARTEQYF.

This clonotype was recorded at least ten times. The gene calls are TRBV18 and TRBJ2-7, with 7 bases aligning to TRBD2. The V segment lost 4 bases and the J segment 7 bases; nucleotides outside the gene matches: 1. CDR3 length equals 11 residues. Germline CDR1 reads KGHSH; CDR2 reads LQKENI. CDR3 residues: CASSRSGEQYF. CDR3 coding DNA: TGTGCCAGCTCACGTAGCGGGGAGCAGTACTTC. Full variable domain (remainder filled in from reference TRBV18 and TRBJ2-7): NAGVMQNPRHLVRRRGQEARLRCSPMKGHSHVYWYRQLPEEGLKFMVYLQKENIIDESGMPKERFSAEFPKEGPSILRIQQVVRGDSAAYFCASSRSGEQYFGPGTRLTVT.

The chain is built from TRBV27 and TRBJ2-4; TRBD2 might be the D (6 bases). The end of the DNA is better explained by TRBJ2-7, so the J call may be wrong. Germline assignment: CDR1 MNHEY and CDR2 SMNVEV (reference sequence). The CDR3 contains 15 residues. The CDR3 region is CASRSRDFSSGEQYF. Here the CDR3 DNA reads TGTGCCAGCCGATCCAGGGACTTCTCCTCGGGCGAGCAGTACTTC.

This clonotype was seen at least ten times. The J gene is TRBJ2-3, the V gene TRBV7-3; D ambiguous. CDR3 length equals 14 residues. Germline assignment: CDR1 SGHTA and CDR2 FQGTGA. V was pared by 2 bases and J by 6 bases, with 12 bases between. The CDR3 DNA is TGTGCCAGCAGCTTATATGGACCCCCGGATACGCAGTATTTT. Its translation: CASSLYGPPDTQYF.

In its sample, this clonotype was seen many times. One junction end does not reproduce the germline sequence, and a read error may be involved. The rearrangement uses TRBV6-2 or TRBV6-3 and TRBJ2-3, with unresolved D. The V gene's germline CDR1 is MNHEY and CDR2 SVGEGT. This CDR3 has 13 residues. This chain's CDR3 is CASSPPSRDTQYF. The CDR3 DNA reads TGTGCCAGCAGCCCACCGAGCAGAGATACGCAGTATTTT.

Turning to this clonotype: This may stem from a read error, because a much larger clone lies one nucleotide away. This rearrangement joins TRBV15 to TRBJ2-5; D possibly corresponds to TRBD2 (5 bases). The V gene lost 6 bases and the J gene lost 11 bases, with 13 bases spanning the gap. CDR1 LNHNV and CDR2 YYDKDF come from the germline V gene (reference sequence). CDR3 length equals 11 residues. The chain's CDR3 is CATSGGWEQYF. The CDR3 DNA sequence: TGTGCCACCAGTGGCGGGTGGGAGCAGTACTTC.

This clonotype was recorded many times. The rearrangement links TRBV25-1 to TRBJ2-7; TRBD1 matches 9 bases. The trim removed 2 bases at V and 6 bases at J, leaving 8 bases unmatched. CDR3 length: 15 amino acids. Germline CDR1 is MGHDK and CDR2 is SYGVNS. The CDR3 DNA is TGTGCCAGCAGTGAACTCGGGACAGGGAGGCTCGAGCAGTACTTC. Its protein product is CASSELGTGRLEQYF.

Only a few counts were recorded for this clonotype. At one end the junction does not follow the germline gene, possibly because of a read error. This chain connects TRBV9 to TRBJ2-3, with 7 bases lining up with TRBD2. The length of the CDR3 is 15 residues. Germline values: CDR1 SGDLS, CDR2 YYNGEE. Here the CDR3 reads CANSTLAASTDTQYF. The CDR3 bases are TGTGCCAACAGCACCCTAGCGGCTAGCACAGATACGCAGTATTTT.

A remark on this clonotype: A read error may be the cause here, since a much bigger clone is one base away. The chain employs TRBV20-1 and TRBJ2-3; a weak D match, TRBD2 (5 bases). The germline V gene has CDR1 DFQATT and CDR2 SNEGSKA (reference sequence). The CDR3 has 15 residues. DNA of the CDR3: TGCAGTACTAGAGACCCTAACGGGGTTGCAGATACGCAGTATTTT. It yields the protein CSTRDPNGVADTQYF.

This clonotype was counted ten times or more. The CDR3 DNA reads TGTGCCAGCAGCCTGGGACTAGCGGTGGCCACAGATACGCAGTATTTT. Encoded protein: CASSLGLAVATDTQYF. The chain combines TRBV7-9 with TRBJ2-3; TRBD2 agrees at 11 bases. There are 16 residues in the CDR3. The J segment lost 2 bases and the V segment lost 5 bases, leaving 6 bases of the junction unmatched. Germline values: CDR1 SEHNR, CDR2 FQNEAQ (reference sequence).

The V call is TRBV11-3, the J call TRBJ1-6; D perhaps matches TRBD1 (5 bases). CDR3 length: 17 amino acids. The V end was cut by 5 bases, the J end by 0 bases, with 14 bases between. Germline assignment: CDR1 SGHNT and CDR2 YENEEA. Written as DNA, the CDR3 is TGTGCCAGCAGCCCCCCCCGGGGGACCTCCTATAATTCACCCCTCCACTTT. Translation: CASSPPRGTSYNSPLHF.